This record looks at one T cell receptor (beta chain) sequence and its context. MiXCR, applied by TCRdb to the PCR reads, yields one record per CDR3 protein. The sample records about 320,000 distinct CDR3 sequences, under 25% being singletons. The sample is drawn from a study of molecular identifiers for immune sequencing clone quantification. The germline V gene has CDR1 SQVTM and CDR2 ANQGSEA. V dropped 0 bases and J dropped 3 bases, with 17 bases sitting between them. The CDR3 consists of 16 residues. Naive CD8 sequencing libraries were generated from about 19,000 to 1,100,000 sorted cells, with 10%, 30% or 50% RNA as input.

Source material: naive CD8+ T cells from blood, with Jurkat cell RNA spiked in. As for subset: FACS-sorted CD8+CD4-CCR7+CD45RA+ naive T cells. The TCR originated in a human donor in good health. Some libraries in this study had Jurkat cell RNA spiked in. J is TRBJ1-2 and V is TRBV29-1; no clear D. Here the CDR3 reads CSVEDRFGSPYYGYTF. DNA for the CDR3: TGCAGCGTTGAAGATCGGTTCGGCAGCCCTTACTATGGCTACACCTTC. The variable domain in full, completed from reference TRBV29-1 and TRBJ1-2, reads SAVISQKPSRDICQRGTSLTIQCQVDSQVTMMFWYRQQPGQSLTLIATANQGSEATYESGFVIDKFPISRPNLTFSTLTVSNMSPEDSSIYLCSVEDRFGSPYYGYTFGSGTRLTVV.